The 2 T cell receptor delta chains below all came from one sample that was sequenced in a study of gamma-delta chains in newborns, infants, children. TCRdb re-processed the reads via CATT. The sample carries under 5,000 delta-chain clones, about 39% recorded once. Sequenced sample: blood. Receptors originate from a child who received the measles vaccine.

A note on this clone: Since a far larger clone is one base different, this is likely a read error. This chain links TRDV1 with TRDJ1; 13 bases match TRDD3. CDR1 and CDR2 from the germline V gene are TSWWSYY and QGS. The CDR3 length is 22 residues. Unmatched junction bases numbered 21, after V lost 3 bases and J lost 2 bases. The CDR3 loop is CALGDLSYPFHWGIRCTDKLIF. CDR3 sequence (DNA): TGTGCTCTTGGGGACCTTTCCTATCCCTTCCACTGGGGGATACGCTGTACCGATAAACTCATCTTT.

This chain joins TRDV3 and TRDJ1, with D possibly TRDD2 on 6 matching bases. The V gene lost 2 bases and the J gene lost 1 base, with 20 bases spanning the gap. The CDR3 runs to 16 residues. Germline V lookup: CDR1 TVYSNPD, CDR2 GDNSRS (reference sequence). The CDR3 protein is CAFPPSYSNCTDKLIF. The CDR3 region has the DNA TGTGCCTTTCCCCCCTCCTACTCAAACTGCACCGATAAACTCATCTTT.